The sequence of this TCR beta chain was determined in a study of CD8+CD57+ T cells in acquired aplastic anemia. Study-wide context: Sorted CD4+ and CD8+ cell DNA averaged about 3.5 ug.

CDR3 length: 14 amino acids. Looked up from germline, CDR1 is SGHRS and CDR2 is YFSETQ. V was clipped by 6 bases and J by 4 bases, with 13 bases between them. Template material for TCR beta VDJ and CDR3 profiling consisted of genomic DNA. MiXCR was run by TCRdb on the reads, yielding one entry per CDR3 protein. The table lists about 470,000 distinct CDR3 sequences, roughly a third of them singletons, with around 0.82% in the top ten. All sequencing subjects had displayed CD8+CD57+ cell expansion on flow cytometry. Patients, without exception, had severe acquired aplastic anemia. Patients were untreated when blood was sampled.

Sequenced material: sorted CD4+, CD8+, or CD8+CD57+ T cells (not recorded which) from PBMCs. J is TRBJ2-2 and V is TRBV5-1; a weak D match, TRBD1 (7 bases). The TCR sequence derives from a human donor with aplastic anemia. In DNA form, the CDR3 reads TGCGCCAGCACCATTCAGGGGGGCACCGGGGAGCTGTTTTTT. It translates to CASTIQGGTGELFF. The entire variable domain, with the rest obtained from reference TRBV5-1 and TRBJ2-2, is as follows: KAGVTQTPRYLIKTRGQQVTLSCSPISGHRSVSWYQQTPGQGLQFLFEYFSETQRNKGNFPGRFSGRQFSNSRSEMNVSTLELGDSALYLCASTIQGGTGELFFGEGSRLTVL.